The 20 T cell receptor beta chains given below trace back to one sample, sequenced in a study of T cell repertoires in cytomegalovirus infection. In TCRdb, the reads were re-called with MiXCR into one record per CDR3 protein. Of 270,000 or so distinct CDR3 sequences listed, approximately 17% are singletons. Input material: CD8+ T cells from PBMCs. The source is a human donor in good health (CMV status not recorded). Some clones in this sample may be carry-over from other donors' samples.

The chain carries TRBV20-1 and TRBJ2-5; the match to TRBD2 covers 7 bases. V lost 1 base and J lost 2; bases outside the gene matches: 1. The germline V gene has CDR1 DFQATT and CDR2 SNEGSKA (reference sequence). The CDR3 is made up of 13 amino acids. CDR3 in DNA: TGCAGTGCTAGAGGGACTAGACAAGAGACCCAGTACTTC. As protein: CSARGTRQETQYF.

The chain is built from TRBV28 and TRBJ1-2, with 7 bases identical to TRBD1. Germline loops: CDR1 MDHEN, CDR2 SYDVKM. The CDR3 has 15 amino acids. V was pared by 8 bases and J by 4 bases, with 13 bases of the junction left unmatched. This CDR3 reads CASLTTGQGGYGYTF. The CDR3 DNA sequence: TGTGCCAGCCTAACCACGGGGCAGGGGGGCTATGGCTACACCTTC.

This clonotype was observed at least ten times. The CDR3: CASSLTQREGLTDTQYF. The CDR3 DNA reads as TGTGCCAGCAGCTTAACCCAAAGAGAGGGGTTGACAGATACGCAGTATTTT. The V call is TRBV11-3, the J call TRBJ2-3; D is perhaps TRBD1 or TRBD2 (5 bases each). Between the trimmed V and J ends, which lost 2 bases and 3 bases, there was a span of 18 bases. The CDR3 totals 17 residues. The germline V gene encodes CDR1 SGHNT and CDR2 YENEEA.

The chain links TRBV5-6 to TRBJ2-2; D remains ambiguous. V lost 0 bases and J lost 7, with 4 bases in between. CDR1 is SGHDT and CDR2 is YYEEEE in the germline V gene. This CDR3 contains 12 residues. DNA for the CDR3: TGTGCCAGCAGCTTGGGCCACGGGGAGCTGTTTTTT. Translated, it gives CASSLGHGELFF.

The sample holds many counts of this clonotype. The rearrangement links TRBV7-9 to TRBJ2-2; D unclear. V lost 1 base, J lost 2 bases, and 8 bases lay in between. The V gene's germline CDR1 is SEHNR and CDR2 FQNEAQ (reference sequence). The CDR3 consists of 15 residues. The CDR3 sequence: CASSLGQFNTGELFF. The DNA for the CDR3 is TGTGCCAGCAGCTTAGGCCAATTCAACACCGGGGAGCTGTTTTTT.

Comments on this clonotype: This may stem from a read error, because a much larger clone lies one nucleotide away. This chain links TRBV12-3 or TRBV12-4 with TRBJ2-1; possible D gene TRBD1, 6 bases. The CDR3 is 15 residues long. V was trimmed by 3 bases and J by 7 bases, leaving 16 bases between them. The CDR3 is CASSFSEGVVNEQFF. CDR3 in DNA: TGTGCCAGCAGTTTCAGCGAGGGGGTAGTAAATGAGCAGTTCTTC.

DNA of the CDR3: TGTGCCAGCAGTACCAGGCCCGATTCACCCCTCCACTTT. Translation: CASSTRPDSPLHF. The J gene is TRBJ1-6, the V gene TRBV27; D gene unclear. Trimming took 5 bases from V and 8 from J, leaving 10 bases between them. The CDR3 totals 13 residues. Per the germline V gene, CDR1 is MNHEY and CDR2 is SMNVEV (reference sequence).

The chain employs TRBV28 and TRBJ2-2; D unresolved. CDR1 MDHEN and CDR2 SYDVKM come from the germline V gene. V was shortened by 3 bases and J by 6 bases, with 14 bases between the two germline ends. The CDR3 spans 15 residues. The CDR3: CASSFLQRYPGELFF. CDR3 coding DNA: TGTGCCAGCAGTTTCCTCCAGCGCTATCCCGGGGAGCTGTTTTTT.

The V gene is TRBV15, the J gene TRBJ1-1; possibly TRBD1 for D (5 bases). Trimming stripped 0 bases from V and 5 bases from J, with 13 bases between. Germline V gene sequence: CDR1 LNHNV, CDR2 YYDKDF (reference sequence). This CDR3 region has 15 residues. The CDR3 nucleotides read TGTGCCACCAGCAGAGATCTGGGGGGAGGTACTGAAGCTTTCTTT. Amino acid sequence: CATSRDLGGGTEAFF.

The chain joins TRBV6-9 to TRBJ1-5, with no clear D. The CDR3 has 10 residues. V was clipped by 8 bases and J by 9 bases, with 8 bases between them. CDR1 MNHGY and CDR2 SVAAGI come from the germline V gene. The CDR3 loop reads CASEVRPQHF. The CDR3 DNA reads TGTGCCAGCGAGGTCAGGCCCCAGCATTTT.

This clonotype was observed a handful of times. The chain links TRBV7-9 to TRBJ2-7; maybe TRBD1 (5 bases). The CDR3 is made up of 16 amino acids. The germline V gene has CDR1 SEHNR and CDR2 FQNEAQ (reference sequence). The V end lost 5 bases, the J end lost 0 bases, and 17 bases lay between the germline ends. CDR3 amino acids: CASSHFRGQNSYEQYF. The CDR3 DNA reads TGTGCCAGCAGCCATTTCCGCGGACAAAACTCCTACGAGCAGTACTTC.

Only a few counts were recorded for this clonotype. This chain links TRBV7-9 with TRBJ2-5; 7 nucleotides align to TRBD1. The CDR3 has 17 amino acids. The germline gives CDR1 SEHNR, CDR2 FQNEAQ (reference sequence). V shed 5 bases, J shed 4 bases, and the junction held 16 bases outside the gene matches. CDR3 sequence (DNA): TGTGCCAGCAGCGTGTACAGGGGTGGGGCGGTTGCAGAGACCCAGTACTTC. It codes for CASSVYRGGAVAETQYF.

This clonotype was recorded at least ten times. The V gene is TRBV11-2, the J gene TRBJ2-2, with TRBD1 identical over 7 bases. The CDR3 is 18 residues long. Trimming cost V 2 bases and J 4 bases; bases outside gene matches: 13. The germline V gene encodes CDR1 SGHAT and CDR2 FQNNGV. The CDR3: CASSLMTGYPVGTGELFF. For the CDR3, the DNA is TGTGCCAGCAGCTTAATGACAGGGTATCCGGTGGGCACCGGGGAGCTGTTTTTT.

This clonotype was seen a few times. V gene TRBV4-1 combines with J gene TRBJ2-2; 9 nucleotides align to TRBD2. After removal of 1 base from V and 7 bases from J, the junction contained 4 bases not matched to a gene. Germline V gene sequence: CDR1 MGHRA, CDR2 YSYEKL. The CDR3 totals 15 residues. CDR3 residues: CASSQAWTSDGELFF. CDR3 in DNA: TGCGCCAGCAGCCAAGCTTGGACTAGCGACGGGGAGCTGTTTTTT.

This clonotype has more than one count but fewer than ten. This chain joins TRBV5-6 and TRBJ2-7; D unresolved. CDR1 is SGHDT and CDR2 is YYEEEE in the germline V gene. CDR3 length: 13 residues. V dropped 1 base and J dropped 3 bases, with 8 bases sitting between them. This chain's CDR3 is CASSLSWDYEQYF. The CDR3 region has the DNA TGTGCCAGCAGCTTGAGCTGGGACTACGAGCAGTACTTC. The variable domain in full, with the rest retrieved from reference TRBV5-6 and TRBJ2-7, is DAGVTQSPTHLIKTRGQQVTLRCSPKSGHDTVSWYQQALGQGPQFIFQYYEEEERQRGNFPDRFSGHQFPNYSSELNVNALLLGDSALYLCASSLSWDYEQYFGPGTRLTVT.

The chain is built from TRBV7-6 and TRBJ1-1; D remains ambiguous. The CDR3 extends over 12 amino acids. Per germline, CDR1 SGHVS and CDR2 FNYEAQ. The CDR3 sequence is CANGDMNTEAFF. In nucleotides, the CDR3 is TGTGCTAATGGGGATATGAACACTGAAGCTTTCTTT.

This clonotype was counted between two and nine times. The DNA of the CDR3 is TGTGCCAGCAGTTACCTCGGGGAGACCCAGTACTTC. Protein: CASSYLGETQYF. V and J are TRBV12-3 or TRBV12-4 and TRBJ2-5; D is unresolved. The CDR3 loop spans 12 amino acids. The germline V and J ends were trimmed by 4 bases and 5 bases, with 8 bases remaining between them.

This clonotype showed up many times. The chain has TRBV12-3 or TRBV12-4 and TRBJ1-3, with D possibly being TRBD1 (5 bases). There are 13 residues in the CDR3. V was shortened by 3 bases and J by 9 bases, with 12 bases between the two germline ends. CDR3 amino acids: CASSLWGGGTIYF. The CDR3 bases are TGTGCCAGCAGTTTGTGGGGGGGGGGCACCATATATTTT.

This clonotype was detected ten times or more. CDR3 region: CASSQRGNQPQHF. CDR3 sequence (DNA): TGTGCCAGCAGTCAAAGGGGAAATCAGCCCCAGCATTTT. V usage is TRBV6-6 and J usage is TRBJ1-5, with D tentatively TRBD1 (5 bases). V gave up 5 bases and J gave up 4 bases, with 9 bases separating them. The CDR3 spans 13 residues. Germline CDR1 and CDR2: MNHNY and SVGAGI (reference sequence).

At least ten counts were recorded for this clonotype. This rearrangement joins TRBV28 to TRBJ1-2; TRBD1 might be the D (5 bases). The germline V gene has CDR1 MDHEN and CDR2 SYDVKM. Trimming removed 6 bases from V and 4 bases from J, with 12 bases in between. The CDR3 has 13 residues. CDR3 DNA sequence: TGTGCCAGCAGCTCCGGGGGGATCTATGGCTACACCTTC. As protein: CASSSGGIYGYTF.